This entry lists 28 T cell receptor beta chains sequenced from one sample in a study of blood T cell repertoires in COVID-19. The repertoire was sequenced with immunoSEQ multiplex PCR; TCRdb's copy has only in-frame clones and lacks some. This sample carries around 190,000 clones, 89% of them seen once, and the ten largest clones take 1.5% to 2%. Material for sequencing was peripheral blood. These TCRs come from a man in his late teens or twenties who had recovered from COVID-19.

This sequence joins TRBV10-3 and TRBJ2-7; 12 bases are a match to TRBD1. CDR3 length equals 14 residues. J lost 4 bases, V lost 5 bases, and 3 bases had no gene match. CDR1 ENHRY and CDR2 SYGVKD come from the germline V gene. CDR3 protein: CAISPGQGAYEQYF. The DNA for the CDR3 is TGTGCCATCAGTCCGGGACAGGGGGCGTACGAGCAGTACTTC.

The chain links TRBV10-3 to TRBJ2-7; tentatively, D is TRBD1 (6 bases). Germline values: CDR1 ENHRY, CDR2 SYGVKD. Trimming left V 6 bases short and J 3 bases short, with 15 bases between. This CDR3 contains 14 residues. The CDR3 region is CAISGTQAIYEQYF. Written as DNA, the CDR3 is TGTGCCATCAGCGGGACACAAGCAATCTACGAGCAGTACTTC.

The V gene is TRBV15, the J gene TRBJ2-7; D is perhaps TRBD1 (6 bases). The germline CDR1 and CDR2 sequences are LNHNV and YYDKDF (reference sequence). Trimming removed 3 bases from V and 3 bases from J, with 15 bases in between. This CDR3 region has 15 residues. The CDR3 DNA follows: TGTGCCACCAGCAGGGACAGAGTACTCCTCTACGAGCAGTACTTC. Translation gives CATSRDRVLLYEQYF.

This chain connects TRBV7-2 to TRBJ2-3; 8 positions agree with TRBD1. The germline CDR1 and CDR2 sequences are SGHTA and FQGNSA. The CDR3 contains 15 residues. J gave up 4 bases and V 5 bases, and 8 bases lay outside the gene matches. The CDR3 loop reads CASSPDRAGADTQYF. For the CDR3, the DNA is TGTGCCAGCAGCCCGGACAGGGCCGGGGCAGATACGCAGTATTTT. Full variable domain (remainder filled in from reference TRBV7-2 and TRBJ2-3): GAGVSQSPSNKVTEKGKDVELRCDPISGHTALYWYRQSLGQGLEFLIYFQGNSAPDKSGLPSDRFSAERTGGSVSTLTIQRTQQEDSAVYLCASSPDRAGADTQYFGPGTRLTVL.

The chain uses TRBV9 and TRBJ2-1; 9 nucleotides match TRBD1. Germline V CDR1 and CDR2: SGDLS, YYNGEE. The CDR3 has 16 residues. The trim removed 3 bases at V and 4 bases at J, leaving 8 bases unmatched. CDR3 sequence reads: CASSAPGTGNYNEQFF. The CDR3 DNA sequence: TGTGCCAGCAGCGCCCCAGGGACAGGGAATTACAATGAGCAGTTCTTC. Together with reference TRBV9 and TRBJ2-1, the CDR3 gives the full variable domain: DSGVTQTPKHLITATGQRVTLRCSPRSGDLSVYWYQQSLDQGLQFLIQYYNGEERAKGNILERFSAQQFPDLHSELNLSSLELGDSALYFCASSAPGTGNYNEQFFGPGTRLTVL.

This chain joins TRBV28 and TRBJ2-1; no clear D gene. V was shortened by 5 bases and J by 7 bases, with 3 bases between the two germline ends. CDR3 length: 10 amino acids. CDR1 MDHEN and CDR2 SYDVKM come from the germline V gene. In DNA form, the CDR3 reads TGTGCCAGCAGTCTAAATGAGCAGTTCTTC. This codes for CASSLNEQFF.

The V call is TRBV5-5, the J call TRBJ1-3; 9 nucleotides line up with TRBD1. J lost 1 base, V lost 2 bases, and 7 bases had no gene match. Germline CDR1 and CDR2: SGHKS and YYEKEE (reference sequence). The CDR3 sequence is 17 residues long. The CDR3 region has the DNA TGTGCCAGCAGCTTAGCCGGGACAGGGTTTTCTGGAAACACCATATATTTT. Its translation is CASSLAGTGFSGNTIYF.

V and J are TRBV10-3 and TRBJ1-3; weak D call: TRBD1 (5 bases). Trimming shortened V by 3 bases and J by 11 bases, and 11 bases separated the two germline ends. This CDR3 contains 12 residues. The germline V gene encodes CDR1 ENHRY and CDR2 SYGVKD. CDR3 nucleotides: TGTGCCATCAGTGAAGGATCGGGGGCCATATATTTT. This sequence encodes CAISEGSGAIYF.

The chain carries TRBV20-1 and TRBJ2-7; 12 bases map to TRBD2. Germline V lookup: CDR1 DFQATT, CDR2 SNEGSKA (reference sequence). The CDR3 consists of 14 residues. V lost 3 bases to trimming and J lost 1 base; unmatched junction nucleotides: 1. The CDR3 is CSASTSGRSYEQYF. The DNA of the CDR3 is TGCAGTGCTAGTACTAGCGGGAGGTCCTACGAGCAGTACTTC.

V and J are TRBV9 and TRBJ1-3; the D gene is possibly TRBD1 (5 bases). The CDR3 covers 15 residues. Trimming shortened V by 2 bases and J by 4 bases, and 13 bases separated the two germline ends. Germline-derived CDR1 and CDR2 are SGDLS and YYNGEE. The chain's CDR3 is CASSVWGENGNTIYF. The CDR3 region has the DNA TGTGCCAGCAGCGTCTGGGGGGAGAACGGAAACACCATATATTTT.

This clone has just a few counts. This chain links TRBV5-1 with TRBJ2-7; 10 bases match TRBD2. Unmatched junction bases numbered 3, after V lost 4 bases and J lost 2 bases. The CDR3 contains 14 residues. Germline CDR1 reads SGHRS; CDR2 reads YFSETQ. The DNA of the CDR3 is TGCGCCAGCAGCGTGGGGACTAGCGCCTACGAGCAGTACTTC. Protein: CASSVGTSAYEQYF.

The chain uses TRBV7-9 and TRBJ1-1; D remains unclear. CDR1 SEHNR and CDR2 FQNEAQ come from the germline V gene (reference sequence). V was trimmed by 3 bases and J by 0 bases, leaving 8 bases between them. The CDR3 is made up of 14 amino acids. CDR3 coding DNA: TGTGCCAGCAGCTTCCAACTGTTGAACACTGAAGCTTTCTTT. This gives the protein CASSFQLLNTEAFF.

V usage is TRBV29-1 and J usage is TRBJ1-1; D might be TRBD1 (5 bases). The V end lost 5 bases, the J end lost 0 bases, and 10 bases lay between the germline ends. CDR1 and CDR2 from the germline V gene are SQVTM and ANQGSEA. This CDR3 has 13 amino acids. The CDR3 sequence: CSVLRQMNTEAFF. CDR3 nucleotides: TGCAGCGTTTTGAGACAGATGAACACTGAAGCTTTCTTT.

J is TRBJ2-7 and V is TRBV18; 8 nucleotides align to TRBD2. Germline loops: CDR1 KGHSH, CDR2 LQKENI. The CDR3 consists of 17 residues. With 2 bases clipped from V and 5 bases from J, the junction kept 14 bases outside the gene matches. CDR3: CASSPGGGLAGKNEQYF. The CDR3, as DNA: TGTGCCAGCTCACCAGGGGGCGGGCTAGCGGGTAAGAACGAGCAGTACTTC.

This chain connects TRBV5-1 to TRBJ2-7; 11 nucleotides match TRBD1. The CDR3 extends over 16 amino acids. The V gene end was trimmed by 1 base and the J gene end by 2 bases; junction bases not matched to a gene: 5. CDR1 is SGHRS, CDR2 YFSETQ, per germline. CDR3 sequence (DNA): TGCGCCAGCAGCTTGCCCGGGACAGGGGGTACCTACGAGCAGTACTTC. Its translation: CASSLPGTGGTYEQYF.

J is TRBJ2-2 and V is TRBV14; D gene uncertain. Germline CDR1 is SGHDN and CDR2 is FVKESK. Trimming removed 1 base at V and 6 bases at J, with 6 bases between. CDR3 length: 13 amino acids. DNA of the CDR3: TGTGCCAGCAGCCAAGTCCGGGCCGGGGAGCTGTTTTTT. Amino acids: CASSQVRAGELFF.

In DNA, the CDR3 is TGCAGCGTTGTTGGGCCGGAGGGGAACACTGAAGCTTTCTTT. Translation: CSVVGPEGNTEAFF. The chain couples TRBV29-1 to TRBJ1-1; no clear D. Germline CDR1 reads SQVTM; CDR2 reads ANQGSEA. Trimming took 4 bases from V and 1 from J, leaving 13 bases between them. The CDR3 loop spans 14 amino acids.

The rearrangement uses TRBV6-1 and TRBJ1-3, with 9 bases aligning to TRBD1. With 1 base clipped from V and 5 bases from J, the junction kept 6 bases outside the gene matches. CDR1 and CDR2 (germline): MNHNS, SASEGT. The CDR3 is 16 amino acids. This CDR3 reads CASSEGTGDIRNTIYF. CDR3 DNA: TGTGCCAGCAGTGAAGGGACAGGGGATATCCGAAACACCATATATTTT.

The chain is built from TRBV18 and TRBJ1-1; D uncertain. Germline values: CDR1 KGHSH, CDR2 LQKENI. V was pared by 6 bases and J by 6 bases, with 20 bases between. The CDR3 length is 15 residues. CDR3 protein: CASSPTTPSASEAFF. CDR3 nucleotides: TGTGCCAGCTCGCCAACGACACCGTCGGCCTCTGAAGCTTTCTTT.

The rearrangement uses TRBV28 and TRBJ2-4; TRBD2 is a possible D gene (5 bases). Per germline, CDR1 MDHEN and CDR2 SYDVKM. Trimming shortened V by 3 bases and J by 0 bases, and 9 bases separated the two germline ends. The CDR3 covers 15 residues. The CDR3 region is CASSFGGLAKNIQYF. CDR3 DNA sequence: TGTGCCAGCAGTTTCGGAGGTCTAGCCAAAAACATTCAGTACTTC.

The sample holds a few counts of this clone. The V call is TRBV18, the J call TRBJ2-7; 9 nucleotides line up with TRBD1. The V segment lost 6 bases and the J segment 2 bases; nucleotides outside the gene matches: 5. The germline V gene has CDR1 KGHSH and CDR2 LQKENI. The CDR3 runs to 14 residues. The CDR3 bases are TGTGCCAGCTCTGTCGGGACAGGGACCTACGAGCAGTACTTC. Its translation: CASSVGTGTYEQYF.

The gene calls are TRBV5-1 and TRBJ2-7, with D hard to call. This CDR3 contains 14 residues. Trimming shortened V by 2 bases and J by 2 bases, and 11 bases separated the two germline ends. CDR1 is SGHRS and CDR2 is YFSETQ in the germline V gene. CDR3 sequence: CASSFSQVAYEQYF. CDR3 sequence (DNA): TGCGCCAGCAGCTTCTCCCAGGTGGCCTACGAGCAGTACTTC.

The J gene is TRBJ2-4, the V gene TRBV6-6; TRBD2 agrees at 11 bases. The length of the CDR3 is 15 residues. Germline values: CDR1 MNHNY, CDR2 SVGAGI (reference sequence). Trimming removed 6 bases from V and 10 bases from J; junction bases left unmatched: 11. This chain's CDR3 is CASSTTGTSGNIQYF. In DNA, the CDR3 is TGTGCCAGCAGCACCACCGGGACTAGCGGAAATATTCAGTACTTC.

This clone was picked up one time. The chain is built from TRBV9 and TRBJ2-2, with TRBD2 identical over 9 bases. Germline-derived CDR1 and CDR2 are SGDLS and YYNGEE. V lost 3 bases, J lost 4 bases, and 13 bases stayed unmatched. The CDR3 spans 18 residues. CDR3 in amino acids: CASSAPTSTSGFTGELFF. In DNA, the CDR3 is TGTGCCAGCAGCGCGCCGACGTCGACTAGCGGCTTCACCGGGGAGCTGTTTTTT.

Remarks on this clone: The germline gene is not matched at one end of the junction; a read error may be the cause. This rearrangement joins TRBV7-7 to TRBJ2-5, with D perhaps TRBD2 (6 bases). The CDR3 length is 14 residues. Germline-derived CDR1 and CDR2 are SSHAT and FNYEAQ (reference sequence). The CDR3 DNA reads as TGTGCTAGCAGCGACCTCGGCGGGGAAGGGACCCAGTACTTC. This sequence encodes CASSDLGGEGTQYF.

Only one count was recorded for this clone. This specimen includes other DNA sequences encoding the same CDR3. The V gene is TRBV10-3, the J gene TRBJ2-7, with D tentatively TRBD2 (6 bases). The CDR3 has 14 residues. With 0 bases removed from V and 2 bases from J, the gap between germline ends came to 8 bases. Germline CDR1 ENHRY, CDR2 SYGVKD. CDR3 amino acids: CAISESGGPYEQYF. The DNA of the CDR3 is TGTGCCATCAGTGAGTCGGGGGGTCCCTACGAGCAGTACTTC.

This rearrangement joins TRBV27 to TRBJ1-1, with D hard to call. Germline loops: CDR1 MNHEY, CDR2 SMNVEV (reference sequence). The CDR3 consists of 15 residues. With 1 base removed from V and 0 bases from J, the gap between germline ends came to 9 bases. The DNA of the CDR3 is TGTGCCAGCAGTTTATTGGGCAGCATGAACACTGAAGCTTTCTTT. Translating gives CASSLLGSMNTEAFF.

The chain employs TRBV10-3 and TRBJ2-1; maybe TRBD1 (7 bases). Germline lookup yields CDR1 ENHRY and CDR2 SYGVKD. The V and J ends lost 2 bases and 0 bases respectively, with 14 bases between them. This CDR3 is built from 17 residues. The DNA for the CDR3 is TGTGCCATCAGTGAGCCAGGGGGAGGACTCTCCTACAATGAGCAGTTCTTC. Protein product: CAISEPGGGLSYNEQFF.